This record looks at one T cell receptor (beta chain) sequence and its context. In the study's own analysis: Amplification with reference gene primers provided the estimates of nucleated cell counts. TCRdb keeps only in-frame clones here, not all; method: immunoSEQ multiplex PCR. V and J calls and clone size follow that table, whereas D and trimming were derived from the DNA. The sample lists some 190,000 clones, about 83% occurring once. The data were taken from a study of blood T cell repertoires in COVID-19. Germline V gene data show CDR1 as LNHNV and CDR2 as YYDKDF (reference sequence). The trim removed 5 bases at V and 0 bases at J, leaving 7 bases unmatched. This CDR3 contains 16 residues. Researchers sorted participants into cohorts using their self-reported clinical history.

V gene TRBV15 combines with J gene TRBJ2-1; TRBD2 matches 7 bases. This receptor was obtained from a man in his forties or fifties with acute COVID-19. The source material was PBMCs or T cells enriched from blood (not recorded which). CDR3 loop: CATSARLARSYNEQFF. CDR3 nucleotides: TGTGCCACCAGCGCAAGACTAGCCCGCTCCTACAATGAGCAGTTCTTC. Filled out from reference TRBV15 and TRBJ2-1, the complete variable domain reads DAMVIQNPRYQVTQFGKPVTLSCSQTLNHNVMYWYQQKSSQAPKLLFHYYDKDFNNEADTPDNFQSRRPNTSFCFLDIRSPGLGDTAMYLCATSARLARSYNEQFFGPGTRLTVL.